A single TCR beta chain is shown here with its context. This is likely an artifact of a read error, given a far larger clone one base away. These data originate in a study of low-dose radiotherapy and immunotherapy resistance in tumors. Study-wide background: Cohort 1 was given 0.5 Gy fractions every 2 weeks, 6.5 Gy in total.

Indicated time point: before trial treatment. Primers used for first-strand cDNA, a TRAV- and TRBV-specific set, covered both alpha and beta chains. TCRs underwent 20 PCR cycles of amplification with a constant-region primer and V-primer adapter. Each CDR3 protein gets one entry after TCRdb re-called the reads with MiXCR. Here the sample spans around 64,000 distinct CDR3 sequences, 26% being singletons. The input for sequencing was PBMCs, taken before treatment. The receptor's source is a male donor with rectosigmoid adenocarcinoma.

Here the CDR3 DNA reads TGCGCCAGCAGCCTCGCGACGGGGACCTACGAGCAGTTCTTC. Translated: CASSLATGTYEQFF. The V gene is TRBV4-1, the J gene TRBJ2-1; tentatively, D is TRBD1 or TRBD2 (5 bases each). Deletions cut 4 bases from V and 10 bases from J, with 17 bases between. CDR1 and CDR2 from the germline V gene are MGHRA and YSYEKL. CDR3 length equals 14 residues.